This T cell receptor beta chain emerged from a study of blood T cell repertoires in COVID-19. Whole-study context: Acute and convalescent COVID-19 specimens originated in the United States, Italy and Spain. T cells, B-cell-depleted T cells, or PBMCs supplied cDNA or gDNA.

Germline assignment: CDR1 GTSNPN and CDR2 SVGIG (reference sequence). The CDR3 runs 14 residues. Trimming took 0 bases from V and 8 from J; bases not matched to a gene: 4. As originally analysed: Reference gene primers were amplified, and this amplification served to estimate nucleated cell counts. The assay was immunoSEQ multiplex PCR, and TCRdb's table has in-frame clones only and misses some. The DNA was the basis for D and trimming; V, J and clone size are from that table. The sample yields some 120,000 clones, roughly 79% seen once. This TCR was recovered from a human donor in a cohort sampled during active COVID-19. The chain uses TRBV30 and TRBJ1-6; the match to TRBD1 covers 7 bases. Sequenced input: peripheral blood. The CDR3 loop is CAWSVGQAHSPLHF. CDR3 bases: TGTGCCTGGAGTGTCGGACAGGCTCATTCACCCCTCCACTTT. The full variable domain, rest sourced from reference TRBV30 and TRBJ1-6, is SQTIHQWPATLVQPVGSPLSLECTVEGTSNPNLYWYRQAAGRGLQLLFYSVGIGQISSEVPQNLSASRPQDRQFILSSKKLLLSDSGFYLCAWSVGQAHSPLHFGNGTRLTVT.